The 26 T cell receptor beta chains below were found in one sample sequenced in a study of T cells in Graves' hyperthyroidism and ophthalmopathy. The investigators amplified TCR beta CDR3 regions from RNA transcripts. TCR CDR3 regions were first amplified by RT-PCR with HTBI primers. TCRdb independently ran MiXCR on the multiplex PCR reads; one entry per CDR3 protein. This sample has 690,000 or so distinct CDR3 sequences, with roughly 20% found just once. Source material: blood. These receptors came from a woman aged 45-60 years with Graves' hyperthyroidism that later progressed to Graves' ophthalmopathy.

The chain has TRBV20-1 and TRBJ2-1, with TRBD2 matching 7 bases. The CDR3 is made up of 18 amino acids. Looked up from germline, CDR1 is DFQATT and CDR2 is SNEGSKA (reference sequence). The trim removed 2 bases at V and 6 bases at J, leaving 19 bases unmatched. The CDR3 spells CSARSPARAGQSFNEQFF. The DNA for the CDR3 is TGCAGTGCTAGAAGCCCAGCACGAGCGGGGCAAAGTTTCAATGAGCAGTTCTTC.

The chain is built from TRBV27 and TRBJ1-1; no clear D. Germline-derived CDR1 and CDR2 are MNHEY and SMNVEV (reference sequence). The CDR3 consists of 13 residues. V lost 3 bases and J lost 5, with 10 bases in between. The CDR3: CASSFGVWTEAFF. The CDR3 DNA is TGTGCCAGCAGTTTTGGGGTCTGGACTGAAGCTTTCTTT.

The V and J genes are TRBV10-3 and TRBJ1-4, with a tentative D call TRBD1 (6 bases). CDR3 length: 14 residues. The germline gives CDR1 ENHRY, CDR2 SYGVKD. Trimming pared 2 bases from V and 6 bases from J, leaving 10 bases between. The CDR3 nucleotides are TGTGCCATCAGTGAGGACAGGAGTGATGAAAAACTGTTTTTT. This gives the protein CAISEDRSDEKLFF.

This clonotype was detected many times. The gene calls are TRBV15 and TRBJ2-7; D may be TRBD1 (6 bases). V lost 1 base and J 2 bases, leaving 9 bases between the germline ends. The V gene's germline CDR1 is LNHNV and CDR2 YYDKDF (reference sequence). This CDR3 region has 14 residues. CDR3 in DNA: TGTGCCACCAGCAGAGGGACAGACACCTACGAGCAGTACTTC. Residues: CATSRGTDTYEQYF. The entire variable domain, with the rest obtained from reference TRBV15 and TRBJ2-7, is as follows: DAMVIQNPRYQVTQFGKPVTLSCSQTLNHNVMYWYQQKSSQAPKLLFHYYDKDFNNEADTPDNFQSRRPNTSFCFLDIRSPGLGDTAMYLCATSRGTDTYEQYFGPGTRLTVT.

This clonotype was picked up many times. The V and J genes are TRBV12-3 or TRBV12-4 and TRBJ1-5; D perhaps matches TRBD1 (5 bases). The CDR3 runs 13 residues. The V and J ends lost 5 bases and 4 bases respectively, with 9 bases between them. The CDR3 loop is CASSTGRNQPQHF. The CDR3 nucleotides read TGTGCCAGCAGTACGGGACGGAATCAGCCCCAGCATTTT.

The chain couples TRBV7-9 to TRBJ2-3; 12 positions match TRBD2. Germline trimming cut 5 bases from V and 7 bases from J; bases unmatched to any gene: 7. The CDR3 runs 15 residues. Per germline, CDR1 SEHNR and CDR2 FQNEAQ (reference sequence). DNA for the CDR3: TGTGCCAGCAGCAATCTAGCGGGGGGGCCGAATACGCAGTATTTT. Amino acid sequence: CASSNLAGGPNTQYF.

This chain joins TRBV12-3 or TRBV12-4 and TRBJ2-5; 11 bases match TRBD2. V trimming: 6 bases; J trimming: 4 bases; junction bases outside the gene matches: 16. The CDR3 totals 18 residues. This CDR3 is CASSPTRASGGFGETQYF. CDR3 sequence (DNA): TGTGCCAGCAGCCCGACTAGGGCTAGCGGGGGGTTCGGAGAGACCCAGTACTTC.

The chain combines TRBV6-1 with TRBJ1-3; maybe TRBD1 (6 bases). This CDR3 region has 14 residues. Trimming removed 6 bases from V and 7 bases from J, with 16 bases in between. Germline CDR1 and CDR2: MNHNS and SASEGT. CDR3 region: CASSHRDAPNTIYF. The CDR3 DNA reads as TGTGCCAGCAGCCACAGGGACGCGCCTAACACCATATATTTT.

At least ten counts were recorded for this clonotype. The chain employs TRBV11-2 and TRBJ2-6; weak D call: TRBD2 (5 bases). The V gene lost 2 bases and the J gene lost 0 bases, with 17 bases spanning the gap. The germline V gene has CDR1 SGHAT and CDR2 FQNNGV. CDR3 length equals 19 residues. In nucleotides, the CDR3 is TGTGCCAGCAGCTTACCCCGTGGTAGCGCAGGCTCTGGGGCCAACGTCCTGACTTTC. Amino acid sequence: CASSLPRGSAGSGANVLTF.

The chain uses TRBV3-1 and TRBJ2-1; tentative D call: TRBD2 (6 bases). Germline CDR1 reads LGHDT; CDR2 reads YNNKEL (reference sequence). Trimming left V 3 bases short and J 4 bases short, with 16 bases between. The CDR3 totals 16 residues. The CDR3 loop reads CASSHDGGDGYNEQFF. As DNA, the CDR3 is TGTGCCAGCAGCCACGATGGCGGGGACGGTTACAATGAGCAGTTCTTC.

The chain combines TRBV7-3 with TRBJ1-3; weak D call: TRBD1 (5 bases). V lost 5 bases and J 4 bases, leaving 9 bases between the germline ends. This CDR3 spans 13 amino acids. From germline, CDR1 is SGHTA and CDR2 FQGTGA. CDR3 nucleotide sequence: TGTGCCAGCAGCGGGGACCGCGGAAACACCATATATTTT. Translation gives CASSGDRGNTIYF.

This clonotype was counted only a few times. The rearrangement joins TRBV5-1 to TRBJ2-2, with a tentative D call TRBD2 (6 bases). V lost 4 bases to trimming and J lost 4 bases, with 17 bases between them. The germline CDR1 and CDR2 sequences are SGHRS and YFSETQ. The CDR3 consists of 16 residues. Here the CDR3 reads CASSPQAGIGTGELFF. The CDR3 DNA follows: TGCGCCAGCAGCCCCCAGGCGGGGATTGGCACCGGGGAGCTGTTTTTT. Together with reference TRBV5-1 and TRBJ2-2, the CDR3 gives the full variable domain: KAGVTQTPRYLIKTRGQQVTLSCSPISGHRSVSWYQQTPGQGLQFLFEYFSETQRNKGNFPGRFSGRQFSNSRSEMNVSTLELGDSALYLCASSPQAGIGTGELFFGEGSRLTVL.

The chain links TRBV12-3 or TRBV12-4 to TRBJ2-1; D unclear. V was cut by 3 bases and J by 8 bases, with 2 bases left in between. The CDR3 is 10 amino acids. The CDR3 DNA reads as TGTGCCAGCAGTTTTTATGAGCAGTTCTTC. Its translation: CASSFYEQFF.

This clonotype was observed a few times. The chain has TRBV6-5 and TRBJ1-1; TRBD1 agrees at 7 bases. Per the germline V gene, CDR1 is MNHEY and CDR2 is SVGAGI. The CDR3 is 14 residues long. V trimming: 3 bases; J trimming: 0 bases; junction bases outside the gene matches: 1. The DNA for the CDR3 is TGTGCCAGCAGTTATCAGGGGGTGAACACTGAAGCTTTCTTT. It codes for CASSYQGVNTEAFF.

This clonotype appeared a few times. The V and J genes are TRBV6-2 or TRBV6-3 and TRBJ2-2, with D possibly being TRBD1 (5 bases). V was shortened by 2 bases and J by 1 base, with 11 bases between the two germline ends. This CDR3 contains 16 residues. Germline V gives CDR1 MNHEY, CDR2 SVGEGT. CDR3 sequence: CASSYGGRVNTGELFF. For the CDR3, the DNA is TGTGCCAGCAGTTACGGTGGCAGGGTGAACACCGGGGAGCTGTTTTTT.

Details on this clonotype: A much larger clone sits a single nucleotide away, making a read error possible. The J gene is TRBJ2-7, the V gene TRBV11-2; the D call may be TRBD1 or TRBD2 (5 bases each). The germline V gene has CDR1 SGHAT and CDR2 FQNNGV. The CDR3 loop spans 15 amino acids. The CDR3 is CAGSLDLGASDEQYF. The CDR3 DNA reads as TGTGCCGGCAGCTTAGATCTCGGGGCTTCGGACGAGCAGTACTTC.

V usage is TRBV9 and J usage is TRBJ2-3; D is undetermined. Trimming left V 0 bases short and J 5 bases short, with 7 bases between. This CDR3 is 13 amino acids long. Germline values: CDR1 SGDLS, CDR2 YYNGEE. The CDR3 DNA sequence: TGTGCCAGCAGCGTAGGGGTGGGAGATACGCAGTATTTT. Its translation is CASSVGVGDTQYF.

The V gene is TRBV14, the J gene TRBJ2-5, with TRBD2 identical over 13 bases. Germline CDR1 reads SGHDN; CDR2 reads FVKESK. V lost 4 bases and J lost 5; bases outside the gene matches: 4. This CDR3 is built from 15 residues. CDR3 residues: CASSRLAGGSETQYF. DNA for the CDR3: TGTGCCAGCAGCCGACTAGCGGGGGGATCGGAGACCCAGTACTTC. Complete variable domain (other parts from reference TRBV14 and TRBJ2-5): EAGVTQFPSHSVIEKGQTVTLRCDPISGHDNLYWYRRVMGKEIKFLLHFVKESKQDESGMPNNRFLAERTGGTYSTLKVQPAELEDSGVYFCASSRLAGGSETQYFGPGTRLLVL.

The genes are TRBV6-1 and TRBJ1-4, with D perhaps TRBD1 (6 bases). Germline V lookup: CDR1 MNHNS, CDR2 SASEGT. Trimming pared 6 bases from V and 5 bases from J, leaving 10 bases between. This CDR3 spans 13 amino acids. The CDR3 loop reads CASRNRENEKLFF. In DNA, the CDR3 is TGTGCCAGCAGGAACAGGGAAAATGAAAAACTGTTTTTT.

V usage is TRBV19 and J usage is TRBJ1-2; TRBD1 might be the D (5 bases). CDR1 and CDR2 (germline): LNHDA, SQIVND (reference sequence). V lost 6 bases and J 4 bases, leaving 18 bases between the germline ends. The CDR3 has 15 residues. The DNA for the CDR3 is TGTGCCAGTAGCCCCGGGGGGGGTTCATCCTATGGCTACACCTTC. Translated, it gives CASSPGGGSSYGYTF.

The rearrangement joins TRBV6-2 or TRBV6-3 to TRBJ1-5; tentative D call: TRBD1 (6 bases). The germline V gene encodes CDR1 MNHEY and CDR2 SVGEGT. This CDR3 has 17 amino acids. V gave up 6 bases and J gave up 4 bases, with 22 bases separating them. This CDR3 reads CASRAPRDTGGNQPQHF. In DNA, the CDR3 is TGTGCCAGCAGAGCTCCCCGGGACACAGGAGGTAATCAGCCCCAGCATTTT.

This clonotype occurred a few times. A much larger clonotype is one base distant, so this may be a read error. V usage is TRBV6-1 and J usage is TRBJ2-3, with 7 bases fitting TRBD1. The CDR3 loop spans 14 amino acids. CDR1 and CDR2 (germline): MNHNS, SASEGT. Trimming took 5 bases from V and 2 from J; bases not matched to a gene: 4. As DNA, the CDR3 is TGTGCCAGCAGTCGGGACAGAAACACAGATACGCAGTATTTT. Translating gives CASSRDRNTDTQYF.

This chain uses TRBV10-3 with TRBJ1-6, with D uncertain. The germline V gene has CDR1 ENHRY and CDR2 SYGVKD. The V end was cut by 2 bases, the J end by 3 bases, with 14 bases between. The CDR3 extends over 17 amino acids. The CDR3 nucleotides are TGTGCCATCAGTGAGCGGGTGAGGGAAAACTATAATTCACCCCTCCACTTT. Amino acids: CAISERVRENYNSPLHF.

V is TRBV4-2 and J is TRBJ1-5; 9 bases map to TRBD1. With V trimmed by 2 bases and J by 5 bases, 7 bases remained unmatched. The CDR3 contains 16 residues. In germline, CDR1 is LGHNA, CDR2 YNFKEQ. This CDR3 reads CASSQQTGGNDQPQHF. The DNA of the CDR3 is TGTGCCAGCAGCCAACAAACAGGGGGCAACGATCAGCCCCAGCATTTT.

Only a few counts were recorded for this clonotype. V and J are TRBV3-1 and TRBJ2-2; D is possibly TRBD1 (6 bases). Per the germline V gene, CDR1 is LGHDT and CDR2 is YNNKEL (reference sequence). V lost 4 bases, J lost 0 bases, and 15 bases lay in between. The CDR3 has 17 amino acids. In DNA, the CDR3 is TGTGCCAGCAGCCCACTCCCCGGGACATCGAACACCGGGGAGCTGTTTTTT. Encoded protein: CASSPLPGTSNTGELFF.

Remarks on this clonotype: The junction departs from the called germline gene at one end, perhaps through a read error. The chain couples TRBV7-7 to TRBJ2-7; the D gene is possibly TRBD2 (6 bases). The germline CDR1 and CDR2 sequences are SSHAT and FNYEAQ (reference sequence). The CDR3 loop spans 13 amino acids. CDR3 region: CASSLDGGSEQYF. The CDR3 nucleotides read TGTGCTAGCAGCTTAGATGGAGGGAGCGAGCAGTACTTC.